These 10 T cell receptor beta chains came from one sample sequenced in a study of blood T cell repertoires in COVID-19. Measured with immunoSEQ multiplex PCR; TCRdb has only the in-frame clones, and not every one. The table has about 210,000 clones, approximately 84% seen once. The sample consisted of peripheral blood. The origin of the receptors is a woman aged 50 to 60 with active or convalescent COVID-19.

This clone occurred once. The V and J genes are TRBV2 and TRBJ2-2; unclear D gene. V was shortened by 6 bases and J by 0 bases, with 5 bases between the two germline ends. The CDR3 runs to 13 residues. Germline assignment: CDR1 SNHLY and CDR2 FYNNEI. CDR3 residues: CASSYSNTGELFF. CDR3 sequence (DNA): TGTGCCAGCAGCTACTCGAACACCGGGGAGCTGTTTTTT.

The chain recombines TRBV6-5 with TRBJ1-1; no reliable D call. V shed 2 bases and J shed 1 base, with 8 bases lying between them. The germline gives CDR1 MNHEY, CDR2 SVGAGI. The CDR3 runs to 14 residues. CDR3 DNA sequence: TGTGCCAGCAGTTACGAGGTGACGAACACTGAAGCTTTCTTT. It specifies CASSYEVTNTEAFF.

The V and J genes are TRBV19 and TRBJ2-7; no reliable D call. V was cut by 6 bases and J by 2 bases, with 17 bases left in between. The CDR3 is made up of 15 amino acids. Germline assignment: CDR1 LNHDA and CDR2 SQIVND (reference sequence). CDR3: CASRTSDSTPYEQYF. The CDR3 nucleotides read TGTGCCAGTAGAACCTCCGATTCTACCCCCTACGAGCAGTACTTC.

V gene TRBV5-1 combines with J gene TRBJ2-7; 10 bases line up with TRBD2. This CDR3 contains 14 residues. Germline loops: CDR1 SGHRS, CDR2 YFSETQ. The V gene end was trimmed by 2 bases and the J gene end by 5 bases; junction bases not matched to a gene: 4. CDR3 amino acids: CASSFTSGIHEQYF. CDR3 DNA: TGCGCCAGCAGCTTCACTAGCGGGATCCACGAGCAGTACTTC. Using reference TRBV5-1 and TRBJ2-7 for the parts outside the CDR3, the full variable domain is KAGVTQTPRYLIKTRGQQVTLSCSPISGHRSVSWYQQTPGQGLQFLFEYFSETQRNKGNFPGRFSGRQFSNSRSEMNVSTLELGDSALYLCASSFTSGIHEQYFGPGTRLTVT.

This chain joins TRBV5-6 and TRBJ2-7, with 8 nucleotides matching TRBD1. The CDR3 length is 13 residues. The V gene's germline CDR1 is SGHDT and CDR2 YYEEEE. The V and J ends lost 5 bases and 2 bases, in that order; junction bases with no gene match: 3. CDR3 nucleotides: TGTGCCAGCAGAGGGACAGGTCCCTACGAGCAGTACGTC. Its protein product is CASRGTGPYEQYV.

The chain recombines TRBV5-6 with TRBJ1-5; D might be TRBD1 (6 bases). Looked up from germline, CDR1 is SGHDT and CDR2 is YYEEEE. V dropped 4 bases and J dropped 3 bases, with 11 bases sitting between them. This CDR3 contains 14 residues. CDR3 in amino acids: CASSEAGVNQPQHF. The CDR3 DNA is TGTGCCAGCAGCGAGGCAGGGGTCAATCAGCCCCAGCATTTT.

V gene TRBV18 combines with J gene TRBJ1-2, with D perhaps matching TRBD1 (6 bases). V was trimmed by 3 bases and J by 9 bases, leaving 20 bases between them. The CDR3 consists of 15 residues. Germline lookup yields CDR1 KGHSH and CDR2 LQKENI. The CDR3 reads CASSPPAGVAVSYTF. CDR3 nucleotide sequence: TGTGCCAGCTCACCGCCTGCAGGGGTCGCAGTAAGCTACACCTTC.

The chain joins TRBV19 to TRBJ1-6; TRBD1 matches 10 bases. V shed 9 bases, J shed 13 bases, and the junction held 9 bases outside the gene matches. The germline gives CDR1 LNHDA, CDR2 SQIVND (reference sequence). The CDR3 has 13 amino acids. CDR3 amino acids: CASSDRGQGPLHF. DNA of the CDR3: TGTGCCAGCAGCGACAGGGGGCAAGGTCCCCTCCACTTT.

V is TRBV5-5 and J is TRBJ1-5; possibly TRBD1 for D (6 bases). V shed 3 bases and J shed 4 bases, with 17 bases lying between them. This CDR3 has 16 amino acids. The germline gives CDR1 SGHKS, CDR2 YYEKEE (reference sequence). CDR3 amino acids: CASSSIQGGTNQPQHF. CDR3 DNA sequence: TGTGCCAGCAGCTCTATTCAAGGGGGAACGAATCAGCCCCAGCATTTT. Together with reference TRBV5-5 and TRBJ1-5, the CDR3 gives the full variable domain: DAGVTQSPTHLIKTRGQQVTLRCSPISGHKSVSWYQQVLGQGPQFIFQYYEKEERGRGNFPDRFSARQFPNYSSELNVNALLLGDSALYLCASSSIQGGTNQPQHFGDGTRLSIL.

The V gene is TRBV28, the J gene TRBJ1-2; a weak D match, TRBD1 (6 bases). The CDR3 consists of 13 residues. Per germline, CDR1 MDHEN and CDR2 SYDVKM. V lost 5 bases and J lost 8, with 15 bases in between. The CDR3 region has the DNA TGTGCCAGCAGTGCCGACAGGTCCCGGGGCTACACCTTC. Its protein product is CASSADRSRGYTF.